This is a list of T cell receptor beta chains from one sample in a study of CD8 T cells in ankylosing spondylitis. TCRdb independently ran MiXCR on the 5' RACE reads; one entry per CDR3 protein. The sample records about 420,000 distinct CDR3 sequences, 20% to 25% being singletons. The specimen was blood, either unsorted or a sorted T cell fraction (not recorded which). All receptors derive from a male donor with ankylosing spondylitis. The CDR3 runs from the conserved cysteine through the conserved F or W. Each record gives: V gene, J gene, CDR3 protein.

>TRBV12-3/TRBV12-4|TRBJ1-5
CASRPGTGALGPQHF
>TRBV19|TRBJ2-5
CASSTMTSGRETQYF
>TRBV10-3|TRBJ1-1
CASHRDGDTEAFF
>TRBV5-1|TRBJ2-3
CASSWGPGGSDTQYF
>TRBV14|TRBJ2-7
CASSRLTSGNYEQYF
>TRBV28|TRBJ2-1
CATGRREGLGRYNEQFF
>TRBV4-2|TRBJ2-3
CASSQGLGSQGAGTDTQYF
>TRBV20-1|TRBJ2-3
CSAMNSGRAWADTQYF
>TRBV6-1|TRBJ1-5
CASRGDSNQPQHF
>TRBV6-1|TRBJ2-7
CASSPRGQGREQYF
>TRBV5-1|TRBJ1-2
CASSFRQGVNYGYTF
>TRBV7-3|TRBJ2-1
CASSLNPSGRWEQFF
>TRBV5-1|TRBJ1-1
CASSREPTTEAFF
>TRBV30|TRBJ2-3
CAWGVFTDTQYF
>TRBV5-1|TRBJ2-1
CASSLEGPPVEQFF
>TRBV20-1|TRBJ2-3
CSASRPPGTDTQYF
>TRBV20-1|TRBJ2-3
CSARGPVWLAGPLTQYF